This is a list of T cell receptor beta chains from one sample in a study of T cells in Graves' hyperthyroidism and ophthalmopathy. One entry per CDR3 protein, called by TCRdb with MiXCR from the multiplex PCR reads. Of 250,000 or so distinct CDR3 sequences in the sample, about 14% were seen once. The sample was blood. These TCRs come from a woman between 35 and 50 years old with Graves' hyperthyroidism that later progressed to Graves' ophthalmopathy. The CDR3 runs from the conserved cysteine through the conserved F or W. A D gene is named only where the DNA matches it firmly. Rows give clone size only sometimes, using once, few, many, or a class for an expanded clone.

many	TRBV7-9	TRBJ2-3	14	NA	TGTGCCAGCAGCTTAGTGGGGAGACAAGATACGCAGTATTTT	CASSLVGRQDTQYF
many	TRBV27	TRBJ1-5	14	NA	TGTGCCAGCAGTTTTATGCAGACCAATCAGCCCCAGCATTTT	CASSFMQTNQPQHF
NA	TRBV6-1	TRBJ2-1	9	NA	TGTGCCAGCAGTGTCGGGCAGTTCTTC	CASSVGQFF
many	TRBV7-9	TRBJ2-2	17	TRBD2	TGTGCCAGCAGCCCTCAGGCTGGCGGGAGATTTTCCGGGGAGCTGTTTTTT	CASSPQAGGRFSGELFF
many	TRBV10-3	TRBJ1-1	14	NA	TGTGCCATCAGTGGTCTCGCAGGGGTCACTGAAGCTTTCTTT	CAISGLAGVTEAFF
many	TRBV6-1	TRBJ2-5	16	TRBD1	TGTGCCAGCAGTTCTTCCCCGGACAGGGGATGGGAGACCCAGTACTTC	CASSSSPDRGWETQYF
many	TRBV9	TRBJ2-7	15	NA	TGTGCCAGCAGCGCCCCAGGGGCCCCCGCCTACGAGCAGTACTTC	CASSAPGAPAYEQYF
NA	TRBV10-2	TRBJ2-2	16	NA	TGCGCCAGCAGCGTTCCTATAGCGGCTTACACCGGGGAGCTGTTTTTT	CASSVPIAAYTGELFF
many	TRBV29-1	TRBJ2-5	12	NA	TGCAGCGGACGGGGGTTACAAGAGACCCAGTACTTC	CSGRGLQETQYF
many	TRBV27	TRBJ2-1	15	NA	TGTGCCAGCAGTCCCCGACAGAGGGGGGAGCATGAGCAGTTCTTC	CASSPRQRGEHEQFF
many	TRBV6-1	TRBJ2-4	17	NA	TGTGCCAGCAGTGAACAGAAAGGGACCTCAGCCAAAAACATTCAGTACTTC	CASSEQKGTSAKNIQYF
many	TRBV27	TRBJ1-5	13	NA	TGTGCCTCACGACAGAGTAGCAATCAGCCCCAGCATTTT	CASRQSSNQPQHF
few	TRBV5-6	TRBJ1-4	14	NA	TGTGCCAGCAACTTCCGGCAGGGGAATGAAAAACTGTTTTTT	CASNFRQGNEKLFF
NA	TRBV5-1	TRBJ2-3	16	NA	TGCACCAGCAGCTTGGTTATGAGACTAGTCACAGATACGCAGTATTTT	CTSSLVMRLVTDTQYF
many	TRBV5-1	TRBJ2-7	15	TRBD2	TGCGCCAGCAGCCCCGGGACTAGCGGGGTCTACGAGCAGTACTTC	CASSPGTSGVYEQYF
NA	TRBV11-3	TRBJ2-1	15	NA	TGTGCCAGCAGCGCCGGGACAGGGGTCGCGGGAGGGGAGTTCTTC	CASSAGTGVAGGEFF
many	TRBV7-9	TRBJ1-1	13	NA	TGTGCCAGCAGCCACGACGGTAACACTGAAGCTTTCTTT	CASSHDGNTEAFF
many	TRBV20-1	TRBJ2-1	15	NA	TGCAGTGCTAAGGGTAACCTCGCGGGGCAACATGAGCAGTTCTTC	CSAKGNLAGQHEQFF
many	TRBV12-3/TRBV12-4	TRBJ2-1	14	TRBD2	TGTGCCAGCAGTTTAAGCGGGAGTTTCAATGAGCAGTTCTTC	CASSLSGSFNEQFF
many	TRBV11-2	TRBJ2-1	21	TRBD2	TGTGCCAGCAGCTCCAAGGCCTCTTGGTGGCGGGAGAGTCAAATCTACAATGAGCAGTTCTTC	CASSSKASWWRESQIYNEQFF
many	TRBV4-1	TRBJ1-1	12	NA	TGCGCCAGCAGCGGCCGGGGCCAACAAGCTTTCTTT	CASSGRGQQAFF
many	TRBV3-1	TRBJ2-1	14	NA	TGTGCCAGCAGCCAAGAAGGTACGGGCAATGAGCAGTTCTTC	CASSQEGTGNEQFF
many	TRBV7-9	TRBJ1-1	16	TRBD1	TGTGCCAGCAGCCTCCGGACAGGGAAGGTGAACACTGAAGCTTTCTTT	CASSLRTGKVNTEAFF
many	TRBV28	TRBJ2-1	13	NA	TGTGCCAGCAGTTCAGTCTCCGAGGGTGAGCAGTTCTTC	CASSSVSEGEQFF
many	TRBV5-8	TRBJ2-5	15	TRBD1	TGTGCCAGCGGACCGGGACAGAATGAGCAAGAGACCCAGTACTTC	CASGPGQNEQETQYF
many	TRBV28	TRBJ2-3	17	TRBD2	TGTGCCAGCAGTGTCCTAGCGGGAGTTCTTAGCACAGATACGCAGTATTTT	CASSVLAGVLSTDTQYF
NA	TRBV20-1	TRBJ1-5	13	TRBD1	TGCAGTGCCTCGGGACAGGTGGGGCAGCCCCAGCATTTT	CSASGQVGQPQHF
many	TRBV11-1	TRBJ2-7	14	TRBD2	TGTGCCAGCAGCTTCGGACTAGCGGATTACGAGCAGTACTTC	CASSFGLADYEQYF
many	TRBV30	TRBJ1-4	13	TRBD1	TGTGCCTCCCTGGGACAGGGGAATGAAAAACTGTTTTTT	CASLGQGNEKLFF
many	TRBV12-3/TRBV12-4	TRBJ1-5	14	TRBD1	TGTGCCAGCAGGCGGACAGGGGGCAATCAGCCCCAGCATTTT	CASRRTGGNQPQHF
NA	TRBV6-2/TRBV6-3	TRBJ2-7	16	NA	TGTGCCAGCAGTCCAAACCGACCCCTAGGCGTTAACGAGCAGTACTTC	CASSPNRPLGVNEQYF
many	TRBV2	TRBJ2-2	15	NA	TGTGCCAGCATGGGGCGGGGCAGGGGAACCGGGGAGCTGTTTTTT	CASMGRGRGTGELFF
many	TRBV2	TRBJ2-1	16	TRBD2	TGTGCCAGCAGTTTTGACCTAGCGGGAGGAGGCAATGAGCAGTTCTTC	CASSFDLAGGGNEQFF
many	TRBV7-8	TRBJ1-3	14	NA	TGTGCCAGCAGCACACAGGGATCCGGAAACACCATATATTTT	CASSTQGSGNTIYF
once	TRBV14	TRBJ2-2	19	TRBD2	TGTGCCAGCAGCCTATTGGGACTAGCGGGAGATTATAGCACCGGGGAGCTGTTTTTT	CASSLLGLAGDYSTGELFF
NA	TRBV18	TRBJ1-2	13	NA	TGTGCCAGCTCACCCGGCGTTTCCTATGGCTACACCTTC	CASSPGVSYGYTF
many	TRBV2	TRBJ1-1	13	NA	TGTGCCAGCAGTTCGGACTCAAACACTGAAGCTTTCTTT	CASSSDSNTEAFF
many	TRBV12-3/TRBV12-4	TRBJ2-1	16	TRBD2	TGTGCCAGCGGGCTCGAGCGGGAGTGGTCCTACAATGAGCAGTTCTTC	CASGLEREWSYNEQFF
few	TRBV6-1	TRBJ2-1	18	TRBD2	TGTGCCAGCAGTTATAGGCTAGCGGGAGTGAAATCCTACAATGAGCAGTTCTTC	CASSYRLAGVKSYNEQFF